One and the same sample provided the 5 T cell receptor beta chains below, sequenced in a study of cytomegalovirus exposure and HLA in healthy donors. Both 60 Vbeta primers and 13 Jbeta primers went into the PCR. Some clones are missing from TCRdb's copy, which holds only in-frame ones; the method was immunoSEQ multiplex PCR. The sample holds 100,000 to 150,000 clones, roughly four fifths seen once. The source material was PBMCs. The receptors here all came from a woman in her forties or fifties in good health and CMV-seronegative.

V is TRBV5-3 and J is TRBJ1-5; 8 nucleotides line up with TRBD1. TRBV5-3 is assigned to the ORF class and has an uncertain function. This CDR3 contains 14 residues. J gave up 4 bases and V 2 bases, and 2 bases lay outside the gene matches. The CDR3 is CARSLGQGNQPQHF. CDR3 bases: TGTGCCAGAAGCTTAGGACAGGGTAATCAGCCCCAGCATTTT.

This sequence joins TRBV5-5 and TRBJ1-1; 10 bases line up with TRBD1. With V trimmed by 6 bases and J by 4 bases, 6 bases remained unmatched. The germline V gene encodes CDR1 SGHKS and CDR2 YYEKEE (reference sequence). The CDR3 sequence is 14 residues long. CDR3 DNA: TGTGCCAGCAACCCGGACAGGGGGGGCACTGAAGCTTTCTTT. This translates into CASNPDRGGTEAFF.

This chain connects TRBV6-6 to TRBJ2-1; D may be TRBD1 (6 bases). Germline V gene sequence: CDR1 MNHNY, CDR2 SVGAGI (reference sequence). Trimming cost V 6 bases and J 9 bases, with 18 bases left between them. The CDR3 runs 14 residues. In DNA, the CDR3 is TGTGCCAGCAGACAGGGCCCAGCCATAGGTGAGCAGTTCTTC. Amino acids: CASRQGPAIGEQFF.

The chain links TRBV30 to TRBJ1-2; D not resolved. The CDR3 is 11 amino acids. The V end lost 7 bases, the J end lost 8 bases, and 14 bases lay between the germline ends. Germline V gene sequence: CDR1 GTSNPN, CDR2 SVGIG (reference sequence). CDR3 nucleotides: TGTGCCTCCCCCCTGGGAGGGGGCTACACCTTC. Translation gives CASPLGGGYTF.

In DNA, the CDR3 is TGTGCCAGCAGTTCTGGACAGGGGGTTTACTTC. Its translation: CASSSGQGVYF. The chain is built from TRBV25-1 and TRBJ2-7, with TRBD1 matching 10 bases. J was trimmed by 13 bases and V by 5 bases; bases with no gene match: 5. The CDR3 has 11 amino acids. Germline V gene sequence: CDR1 MGHDK, CDR2 SYGVNS.